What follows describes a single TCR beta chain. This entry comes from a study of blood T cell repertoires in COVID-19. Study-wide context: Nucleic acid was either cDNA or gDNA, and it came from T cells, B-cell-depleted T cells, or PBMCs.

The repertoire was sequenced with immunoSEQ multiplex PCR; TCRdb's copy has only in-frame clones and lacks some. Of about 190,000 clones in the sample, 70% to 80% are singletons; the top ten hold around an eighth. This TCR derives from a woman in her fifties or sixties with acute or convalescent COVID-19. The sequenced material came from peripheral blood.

The CDR3 sequence is CASGQSSTDTQYF. The CDR3 region has the DNA TGCGCCAGCGGGCAGTCGAGCACAGATACGCAGTATTTT. The chain uses TRBV4-3 and TRBJ2-3; D uncertain. Trimming cost V 8 bases and J 0 bases, with 9 bases left between them. Germline V CDR1 and CDR2: LGHNA, YSLEER. The CDR3 consists of 13 residues.